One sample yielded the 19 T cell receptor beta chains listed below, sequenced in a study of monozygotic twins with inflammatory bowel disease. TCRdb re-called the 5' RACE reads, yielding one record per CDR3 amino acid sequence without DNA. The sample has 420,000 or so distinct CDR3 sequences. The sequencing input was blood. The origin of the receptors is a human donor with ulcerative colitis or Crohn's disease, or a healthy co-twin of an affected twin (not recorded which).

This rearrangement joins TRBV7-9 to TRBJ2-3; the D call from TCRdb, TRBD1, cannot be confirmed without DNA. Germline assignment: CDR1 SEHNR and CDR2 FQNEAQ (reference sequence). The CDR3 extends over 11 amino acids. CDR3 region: CASSAGGTQYF.

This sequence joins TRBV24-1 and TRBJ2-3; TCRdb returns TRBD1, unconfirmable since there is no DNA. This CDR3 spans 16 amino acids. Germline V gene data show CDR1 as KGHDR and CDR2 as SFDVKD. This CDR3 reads CATSEGDGRRTDTQYF.

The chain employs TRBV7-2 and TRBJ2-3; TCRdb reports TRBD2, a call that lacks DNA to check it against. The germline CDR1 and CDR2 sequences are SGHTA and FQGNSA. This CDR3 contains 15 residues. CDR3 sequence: CASSFRTSGTDTQYF.

CDR3 loop: CASSSNSLKSTEAFF. The chain couples TRBV5-5 to TRBJ1-1. CDR3 size: 15 residues. Per the germline V gene, CDR1 is SGHKS and CDR2 is YYEKEE (reference sequence).

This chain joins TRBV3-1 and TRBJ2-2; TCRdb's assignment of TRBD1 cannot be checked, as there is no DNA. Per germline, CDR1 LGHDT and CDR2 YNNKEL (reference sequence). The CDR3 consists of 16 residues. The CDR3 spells CASSRAGGQVTGELFF.

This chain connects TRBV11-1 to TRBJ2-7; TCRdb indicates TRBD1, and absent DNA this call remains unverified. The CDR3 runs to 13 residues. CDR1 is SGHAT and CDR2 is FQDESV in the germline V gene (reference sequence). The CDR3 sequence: CASSLGTGTEQYF.

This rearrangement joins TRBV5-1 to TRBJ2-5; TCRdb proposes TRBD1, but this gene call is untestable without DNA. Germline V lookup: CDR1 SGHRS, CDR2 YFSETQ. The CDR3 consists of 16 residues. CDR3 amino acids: CASSLAGAGTGGTQYF. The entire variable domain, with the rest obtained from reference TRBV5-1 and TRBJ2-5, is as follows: KAGVTQTPRYLIKTRGQQVTLSCSPISGHRSVSWYQQTPGQGLQFLFEYFSETQRNKGNFPGRFSGRQFSNSRSEMNVSTLELGDSALYLCASSLAGAGTGGTQYFGPGTRLLVL.

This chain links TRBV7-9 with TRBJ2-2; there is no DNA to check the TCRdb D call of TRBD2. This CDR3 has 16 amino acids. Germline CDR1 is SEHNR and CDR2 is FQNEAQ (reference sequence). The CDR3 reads CASPGRRESHTGELFF.

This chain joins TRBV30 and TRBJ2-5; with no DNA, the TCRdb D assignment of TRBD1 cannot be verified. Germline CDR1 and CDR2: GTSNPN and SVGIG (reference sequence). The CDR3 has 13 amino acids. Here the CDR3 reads CAWGNREEETQYF.

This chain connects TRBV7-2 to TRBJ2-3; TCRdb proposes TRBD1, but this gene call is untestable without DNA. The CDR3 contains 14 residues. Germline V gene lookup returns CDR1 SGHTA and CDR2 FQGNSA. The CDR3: CASSLAPDRDTQYF.

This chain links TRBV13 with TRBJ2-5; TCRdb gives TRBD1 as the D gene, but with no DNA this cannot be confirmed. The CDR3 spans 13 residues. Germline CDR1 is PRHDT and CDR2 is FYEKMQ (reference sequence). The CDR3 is CASSLYQGETQYF.

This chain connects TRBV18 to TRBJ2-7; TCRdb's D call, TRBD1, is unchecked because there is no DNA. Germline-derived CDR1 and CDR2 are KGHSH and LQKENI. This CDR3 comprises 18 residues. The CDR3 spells CASSQVGQGGFGNYEQHF.

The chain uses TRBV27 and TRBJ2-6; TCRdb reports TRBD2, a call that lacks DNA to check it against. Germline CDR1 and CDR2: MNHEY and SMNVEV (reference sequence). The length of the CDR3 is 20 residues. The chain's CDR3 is CASSSPRGAAGLSGANVLTF.

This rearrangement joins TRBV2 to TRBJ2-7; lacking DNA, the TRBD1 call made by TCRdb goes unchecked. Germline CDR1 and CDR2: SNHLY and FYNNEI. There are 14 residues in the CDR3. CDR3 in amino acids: CASSPQGIDYVQYF.

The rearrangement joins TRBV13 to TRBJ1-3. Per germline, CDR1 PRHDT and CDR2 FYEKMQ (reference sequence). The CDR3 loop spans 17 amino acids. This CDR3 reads CASSSVASKSSGNTIYF.

The CDR3 sequence is CACTFPKREARSDTQYF. This chain joins TRBV7-9 and TRBJ2-3; the TCRdb D gene call, TRBD2, has no DNA to confirm it. This CDR3 has 17 residues. CDR1 SEHNR and CDR2 FQNEAQ come from the germline V gene (reference sequence).

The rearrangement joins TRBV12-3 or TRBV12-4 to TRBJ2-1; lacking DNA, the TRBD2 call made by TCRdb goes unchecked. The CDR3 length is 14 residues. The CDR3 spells CASSATSGRDEQFF.

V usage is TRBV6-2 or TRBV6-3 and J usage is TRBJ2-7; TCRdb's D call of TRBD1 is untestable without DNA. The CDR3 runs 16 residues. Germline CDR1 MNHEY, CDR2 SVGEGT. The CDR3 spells CASSYSTGGLRNEQYF.

CDR3 sequence reads: CASSLVGTGEKLFF. The chain recombines TRBV7-2 with TRBJ1-4; the D gene TCRdb calls, TRBD1, cannot be checked with no DNA. Per germline, CDR1 SGHTA and CDR2 FQGNSA. The CDR3 extends over 14 amino acids.